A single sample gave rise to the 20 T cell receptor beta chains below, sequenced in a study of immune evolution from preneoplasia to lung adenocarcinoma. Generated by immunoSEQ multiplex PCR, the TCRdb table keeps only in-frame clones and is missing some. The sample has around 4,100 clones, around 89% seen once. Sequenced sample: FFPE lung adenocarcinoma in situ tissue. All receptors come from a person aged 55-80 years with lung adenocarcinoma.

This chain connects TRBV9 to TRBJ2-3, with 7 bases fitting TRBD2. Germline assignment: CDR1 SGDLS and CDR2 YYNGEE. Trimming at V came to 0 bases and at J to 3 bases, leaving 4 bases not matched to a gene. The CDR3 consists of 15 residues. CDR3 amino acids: CASSVVGGGTDTQYF. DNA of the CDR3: TGTGCCAGCAGCGTAGTCGGCGGGGGTACAGATACGCAGTATTTT. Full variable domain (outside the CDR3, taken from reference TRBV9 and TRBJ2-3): DSGVTQTPKHLITATGQRVTLRCSPRSGDLSVYWYQQSLDQGLQFLIQYYNGEERAKGNILERFSAQQFPDLHSELNLSSLELGDSALYFCASSVVGGGTDTQYFGPGTRLTVL.

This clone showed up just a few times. CDR3: CASSGLGQVTYEQYF. The CDR3 DNA is TGTGCCAGCAGTGGGTTGGGCCAGGTTACCTACGAGCAGTACTTC. This sequence joins TRBV28 and TRBJ2-7; D not certain. The V gene's germline CDR1 is MDHEN and CDR2 SYDVKM. CDR3 size: 15 residues. V lost 5 bases to trimming and J lost 2 bases, with 16 bases between them.

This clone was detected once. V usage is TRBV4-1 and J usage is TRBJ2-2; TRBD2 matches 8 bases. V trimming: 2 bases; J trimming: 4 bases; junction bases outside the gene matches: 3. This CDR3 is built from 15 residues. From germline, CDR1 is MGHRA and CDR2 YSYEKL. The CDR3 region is CASSQTSGGTGELFF. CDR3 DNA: TGCGCCAGCAGCCAAACTAGCGGAGGCACCGGGGAGCTGTTTTTT.

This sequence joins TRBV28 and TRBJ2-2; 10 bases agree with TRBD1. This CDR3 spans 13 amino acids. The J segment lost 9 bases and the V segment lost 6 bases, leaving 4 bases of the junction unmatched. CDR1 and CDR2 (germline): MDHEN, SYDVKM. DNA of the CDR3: TGTGCCAGCAGCAGACAGGGGGCGCGGGAGCTGTTTTTT. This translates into CASSRQGARELFF.

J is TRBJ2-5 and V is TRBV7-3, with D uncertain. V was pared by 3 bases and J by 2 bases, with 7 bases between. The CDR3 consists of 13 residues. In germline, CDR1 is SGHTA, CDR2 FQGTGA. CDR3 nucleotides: TGTGCCAGCAGCTTCGGACCTCAAGAGACCCAGTACTTC. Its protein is CASSFGPQETQYF.

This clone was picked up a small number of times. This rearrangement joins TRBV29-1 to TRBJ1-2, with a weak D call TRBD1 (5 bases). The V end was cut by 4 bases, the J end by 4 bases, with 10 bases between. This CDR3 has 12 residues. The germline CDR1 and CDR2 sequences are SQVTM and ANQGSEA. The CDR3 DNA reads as TGCAGCGTTGTCGAGGGACTCTATGGCTACACCTTC. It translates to CSVVEGLYGYTF.

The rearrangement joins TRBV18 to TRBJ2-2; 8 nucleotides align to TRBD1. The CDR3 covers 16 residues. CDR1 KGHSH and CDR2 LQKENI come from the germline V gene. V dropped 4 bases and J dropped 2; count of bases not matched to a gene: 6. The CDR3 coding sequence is TGTGCCAGCTCACAAGACAGGGGCGTCAACACCGGGGAGCTGTTTTTT. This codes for CASSQDRGVNTGELFF.

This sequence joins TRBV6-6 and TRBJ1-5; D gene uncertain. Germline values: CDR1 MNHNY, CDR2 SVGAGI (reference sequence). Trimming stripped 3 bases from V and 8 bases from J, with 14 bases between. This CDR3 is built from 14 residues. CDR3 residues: CASSYIQSTEPQHF. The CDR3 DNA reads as TGTGCCAGCAGTTATATTCAGTCAACAGAGCCCCAGCATTTT.

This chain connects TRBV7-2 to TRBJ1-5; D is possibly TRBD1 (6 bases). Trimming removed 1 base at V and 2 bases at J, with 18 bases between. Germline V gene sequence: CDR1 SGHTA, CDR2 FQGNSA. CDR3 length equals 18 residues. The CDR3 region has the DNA TGTGCCAGCAGCTTAGTTAGCGGGGGGGGGCGAGGCAATCAGCCCCAGCATTTT. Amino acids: CASSLVSGGGRGNQPQHF. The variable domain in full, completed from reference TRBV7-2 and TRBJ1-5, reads GAGVSQSPSNKVTEKGKDVELRCDPISGHTALYWYRQSLGQGLEFLIYFQGNSAPDKSGLPSDRFSAERTGGSVSTLTIQRTQQEDSAVYLCASSLVSGGGRGNQPQHFGDGTRLSIL.

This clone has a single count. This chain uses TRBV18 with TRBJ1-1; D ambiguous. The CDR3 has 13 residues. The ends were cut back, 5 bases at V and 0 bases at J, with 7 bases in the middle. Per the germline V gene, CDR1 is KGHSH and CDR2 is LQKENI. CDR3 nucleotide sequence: TGTGCCAGCTCATCCACAGTGAACACTGAAGCTTTCTTT. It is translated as CASSSTVNTEAFF. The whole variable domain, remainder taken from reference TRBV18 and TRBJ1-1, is NAGVMQNPRHLVRRRGQEARLRCSPMKGHSHVYWYRQLPEEGLKFMVYLQKENIIDESGMPKERFSAEFPKEGPSILRIQQVVRGDSAAYFCASSSTVNTEAFFGQGTRLTVV.

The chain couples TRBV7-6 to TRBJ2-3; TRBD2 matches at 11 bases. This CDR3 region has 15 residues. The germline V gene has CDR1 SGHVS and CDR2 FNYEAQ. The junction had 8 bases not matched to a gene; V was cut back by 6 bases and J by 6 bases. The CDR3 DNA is TGTGCCAGCAGTTTCCGGACTAGCGGGTCTGATACGCAGTATTTT. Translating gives CASSFRTSGSDTQYF.

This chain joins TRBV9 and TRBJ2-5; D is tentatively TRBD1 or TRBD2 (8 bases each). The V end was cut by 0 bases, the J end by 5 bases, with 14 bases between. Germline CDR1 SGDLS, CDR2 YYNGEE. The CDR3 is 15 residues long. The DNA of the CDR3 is TGTGCCAGCAGCGTAGACGGGGGGGACAGGGAGACCCAGTACTTC. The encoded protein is CASSVDGGDRETQYF.

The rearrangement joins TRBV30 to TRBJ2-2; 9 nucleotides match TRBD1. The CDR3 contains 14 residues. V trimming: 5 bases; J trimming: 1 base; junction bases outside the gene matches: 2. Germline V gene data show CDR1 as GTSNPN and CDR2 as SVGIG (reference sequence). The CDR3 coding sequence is TGTGCCTGGGGGACAGGGAAGAACACCGGGGAGCTGTTTTTT. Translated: CAWGTGKNTGELFF.

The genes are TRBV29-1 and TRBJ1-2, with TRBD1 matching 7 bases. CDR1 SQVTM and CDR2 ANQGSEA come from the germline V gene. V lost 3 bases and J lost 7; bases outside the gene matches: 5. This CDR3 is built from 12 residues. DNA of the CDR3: TGCAGCGTTGAGGGGCCAGGGGGTGGCTACACCTTC. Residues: CSVEGPGGGYTF.

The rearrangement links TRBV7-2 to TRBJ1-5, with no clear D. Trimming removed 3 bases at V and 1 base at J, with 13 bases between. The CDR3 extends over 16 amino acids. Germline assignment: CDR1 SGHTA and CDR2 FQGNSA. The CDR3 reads CASSLYWDTSNQPQHF. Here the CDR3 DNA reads TGTGCCAGCAGCTTGTATTGGGATACGAGCAATCAGCCCCAGCATTTT.

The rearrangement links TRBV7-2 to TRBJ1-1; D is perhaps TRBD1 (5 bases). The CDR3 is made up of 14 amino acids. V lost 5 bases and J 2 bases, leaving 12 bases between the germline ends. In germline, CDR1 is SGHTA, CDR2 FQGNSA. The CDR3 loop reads CASSRGHINTEAFF. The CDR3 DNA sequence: TGTGCCAGCAGCCGAGGACACATTAACACTGAAGCTTTCTTT.

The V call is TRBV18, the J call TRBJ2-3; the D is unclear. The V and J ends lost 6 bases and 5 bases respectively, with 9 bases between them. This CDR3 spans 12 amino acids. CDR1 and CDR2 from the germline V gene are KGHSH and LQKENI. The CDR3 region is CASSRAIDTQYF. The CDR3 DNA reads TGTGCCAGCTCCCGTGCTATAGATACGCAGTATTTT.

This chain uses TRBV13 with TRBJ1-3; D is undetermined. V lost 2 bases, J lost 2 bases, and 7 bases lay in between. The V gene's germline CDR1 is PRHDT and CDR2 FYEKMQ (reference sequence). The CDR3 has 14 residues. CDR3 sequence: CASSLWETGNTIYF. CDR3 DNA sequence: TGTGCCAGCAGCTTATGGGAGACTGGAAACACCATATATTTT.

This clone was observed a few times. The DNA for the CDR3 is TGCAGCGTTGAAGTGTCAGGGGGCTCCTACAATGAGCAGTTCTTC. It translates to CSVEVSGGSYNEQFF. The rearrangement links TRBV29-1 to TRBJ2-1, with 7 bases aligning to TRBD1. Germline V lookup: CDR1 SQVTM, CDR2 ANQGSEA. V lost 1 base, J lost 0 bases, and 3 bases stayed unmatched. This CDR3 has 15 amino acids.

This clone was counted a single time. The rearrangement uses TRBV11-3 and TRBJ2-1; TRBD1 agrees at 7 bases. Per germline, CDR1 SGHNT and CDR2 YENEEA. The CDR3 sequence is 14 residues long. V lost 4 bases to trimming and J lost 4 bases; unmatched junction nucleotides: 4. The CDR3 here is CASSYGTDYNEQFF. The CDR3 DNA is TGTGCCAGCAGCTATGGGACAGATTACAATGAGCAGTTCTTC.